The clone carrying this T cell receptor beta chain came up many times. Its specificity is not known. V lost 0 bases and J lost 0, with 12 bases in between. The CDR3 covers 17 residues. The germline V gene has CDR1 SGHTA and CDR2 FQGNSA. The time point: persistent/refractory GD, antithyroid drugs over 5 years with positive TRAb. There was RNA extracted from PBMCs, and the TCR library was made from it. By American Thyroid Association guidelines, Graves' disease was diagnosed in the cohort. The data derive from a study of regulatory T cells in long-lasting Graves disease. Findings of the study overall: Compared with new cases, persistent Graves' patients showed reduced TCR diversity. Segments TRBV28, TRBJ1-2 and TRBJ2-5 showed preferential usage in persistent disease.

Building of the TCR beta libraries involved iRepertoire HTBI primers and Arm-PCR of CDR3 regions. TCRdb passed the multiplex PCR reads through MiXCR, listing each CDR3 protein once. Among approximately 350,000 distinct CDR3 sequences listed, 23% were seen once. Sequencing was performed on peripheral blood mononuclear cells (PBMCs), taken when the disease was refractory, from a patient treated with antithyroid drugs. V and J are TRBV7-2 and TRBJ2-4; D might be TRBD1 (6 bases). The sequence came from a woman in her thirties or forties with Graves disease. CDR3 in amino acids: CASSLAGAHVAKNIQYF. The CDR3 coding sequence is TGTGCCAGCAGCTTAGCGGGGGCACATGTAGCCAAAAACATTCAGTACTTC.